This T cell receptor beta chain was documented in a study of shared clonotypes between healthy human individuals. Remarks on this clone: What it binds is unknown.

Method: immunoSEQ multiplex PCR; TCRdb's copy keeps in-frame clones and lacks some. The sample includes 2 million to 3 million clones, approximately 94% of them seen just once. Germline CDR1 and CDR2: SGHAT and FQNNGV. Trimming removed 1 base from V and 6 bases from J; junction bases left unmatched: 11. The CDR3 runs 16 residues. Study-level results: Sequencing of the sorted subsets was shown by rarefaction to be incomplete despite large depth.

The sequenced sample was naive CD4+ T cells sorted from blood. Regarding subset: CD45RA+ positively selected. The chain links TRBV11-2 to TRBJ2-5, with 7 bases aligning to TRBD1. This receptor was obtained from a man between 18 and 29 years old in good health. The CDR3 region has the DNA TGTGCCAGCAGCTTAGTGCCGGGACAGCCCGGGCAGACCCAGTACTTC. Translated, it gives CASSLVPGQPGQTQYF.